This T cell receptor (beta chain) came from a study of cytomegalovirus exposure and HLA in healthy donors. Across the study: Assignment to the Caucasian-associated ancestry cluster applied to less than 85% of the approximately 400 genotyped donors. Study-level points and caveats: Analyzed later, association rates of TCRs varied across HLA loci, with DRB1 most and HLA-C fewest. The study carried out a later analysis of TCR beta sequences. It associated 16,951 of them with specific HLA alleles at a false discovery rate of 0.05.

On this clone: As yet, its antigen is unknown.

This CDR3 region has 11 residues. V lost 7 bases to trimming and J lost 6 bases, with 9 bases between them. Per germline, CDR1 WSHSY and CDR2 SAAADI. Primers: 60 Vbeta forward and 13 Jbeta reverse. Original analysis: Tens of millions of unique TCR beta chains, 10 million to 14 million shared, were counted in a later analysis. Produced via immunoSEQ multiplex PCR; TCRdb's table is partial and in-frame only. The DNA gave D and trimming, while V, J and clone size come from that table. The data show over 150,000 clones, roughly 74% seen once. V and J are TRBV10-2 and TRBJ1-2; D possibly corresponds to TRBD1 (6 bases). This TCR was recovered from a male donor in good health and CMV-seronegative. The sequencing sample was made of PBMCs. This chain's CDR3 is CASNTGNGYTF. The CDR3 DNA reads TGCGCCAGCAACACAGGGAATGGCTACACCTTC.